These 22 T cell receptor beta chains share one sample of origin, sequenced in a study of T cell repertoires in cytomegalovirus infection. No antigen has been assigned to these receptors. TCRdb reprocessed the reads via MiXCR and lists one record per CDR3 protein. The sample lists 100,000 or so distinct CDR3 sequences, roughly 41% occurring once. Specimen: CD8+ T cells from cultured PBMCs, collected from culture after CMV antigen stimulation. The receptors shown here come from a human donor in good health (CMV status not recorded). Some clones in this sample may be carry-over from other donors' samples.

In its sample, this clonotype was seen a few times. The chain couples TRBV7-6 to TRBJ1-4; no definite D call. CDR3 length equals 16 residues. With 1 base removed from V and 5 bases from J, the gap between germline ends came to 14 bases. CDR1 SGHVS and CDR2 FNYEAQ come from the germline V gene. The CDR3 is CASSLVIGQLNEKLFF. CDR3 in DNA: TGTGCCAGCAGCTTAGTTATTGGGCAGTTAAATGAAAAACTGTTTTTT.

The CDR3 region has the DNA TGTGCCAGCTCACTAGCGGGGGGCCTCCTTGTTGAGCAGTTCTTC. Its protein is CASSLAGGLLVEQFF. The chain links TRBV19 to TRBJ2-1; 12 bases align to TRBD2. This CDR3 spans 15 amino acids. V was pared by 9 bases and J by 9 bases, with 12 bases of the junction left unmatched. Germline CDR1 reads LNHDA; CDR2 reads SQIVND (reference sequence).

Only a few counts were recorded for this clonotype. This chain links TRBV5-8 with TRBJ1-1; D is perhaps TRBD1 (6 bases). Germline CDR1 is SGHTS and CDR2 is YDEGEE. The CDR3 has 15 residues. V was pared by 3 bases and J by 1 base, with 13 bases between. The CDR3 bases are TGTGCCAGCAGCTCCGAGGGGGGAAGGAACACTGAAGCTTTCTTT. This gives the protein CASSSEGGRNTEAFF. Drawing the rest from reference TRBV5-8 and TRBJ1-1, the complete variable domain is EAGVTQSPTHLIKTRGQQATLRCSPISGHTSVYWYQQALGLGLQFLLWYDEGEERNRGNFPPRFSGRQFPNYSSELNVNALELEDSALYLCASSSEGGRNTEAFFGQGTRLTVV.

In its sample, this clonotype was seen a few times. The chain carries TRBV7-9 and TRBJ2-7; TRBD2 agrees at 7 bases. Germline values: CDR1 SEHNR, CDR2 FQNEAQ (reference sequence). The CDR3 is made up of 14 amino acids. The trim removed 4 bases at V and 3 bases at J, leaving 6 bases unmatched. The CDR3 DNA reads TGTGCCAGCAGCTCCACTAGCGCACTCTACGAGCAGTACTTC. This sequence encodes CASSSTSALYEQYF.

This clonotype was seen only once. This could be a read error, since a much larger clone is one nucleotide away. The gene calls are TRBV15 and TRBJ1-2; D not certain. The length of the CDR3 is 14 residues. Looked up from germline, CDR1 is LNHNV and CDR2 is YYDKDF (reference sequence). The CDR3 loop reads CASSDPGVNYGYTF. The CDR3 bases are TGTGCCAGCAGCGACCCCGGGGTAAACTATGGCTACACCTTC.

As concerns this clonotype: Germline is not matched at one junction end, which may reflect a read error. This sequence joins TRBV7-2 and TRBJ2-7; 7 bases align to TRBD2. CDR1 and CDR2 from the germline V gene are SGHTA and FQGNSA. The CDR3 is 15 amino acids. The DNA of the CDR3 is TGTGTCAGCAGCTTAGAAGGCGGGGGTTACTACGAGCAGTACTTC. Its translation is CVSSLEGGGYYEQYF.

This clonotype was observed at least ten times. This chain joins TRBV7-6 and TRBJ2-3; the D gene is possibly TRBD1 (7 bases). The V gene's germline CDR1 is SGHVS and CDR2 FNYEAQ. The CDR3 is 16 residues long. V was cut by 1 base and J by 5 bases, with 16 bases left in between. CDR3 amino acids: CASSLEGGGEEDTQYF. The CDR3 coding sequence is TGTGCCAGCAGCTTAGAAGGGGGCGGGGAGGAAGATACGCAGTATTTT.

This clonotype was detected only a few times. The V gene is TRBV12-3 or TRBV12-4, the J gene TRBJ2-7, with 7 nucleotides matching TRBD2. The CDR3 extends over 16 amino acids. Trimming removed 2 bases from V and 1 base from J; junction bases left unmatched: 8. The CDR3 nucleotides are TGTGCCAGCAGTTTATCCGGGGGAGGGCTATCCTACGAGCAGTACTTC. It is translated as CASSLSGGGLSYEQYF.

This chain joins TRBV7-6 and TRBJ2-7, with TRBD2 as a possible D gene (7 bases). With 4 bases removed from V and 5 bases from J, the gap between germline ends came to 21 bases. CDR3 length equals 16 residues. Germline V lookup: CDR1 SGHVS, CDR2 FNYEAQ. The CDR3 sequence: CASSSVGFGGADEQYF. The DNA of the CDR3 is TGTGCCAGCAGCTCCGTCGGTTTTGGGGGGGCTGACGAGCAGTACTTC.

V usage is TRBV13 and J usage is TRBJ1-1; tentatively, D is TRBD1 (5 bases). There are 13 residues in the CDR3. V shed 4 bases and J shed 1 base, with 7 bases lying between them. The germline CDR1 and CDR2 sequences are PRHDT and FYEKMQ (reference sequence). This CDR3 is CASSWGPNTEAFF. CDR3 nucleotides: TGTGCCAGCAGCTGGGGCCCGAACACTGAAGCTTTCTTT.

The rearrangement joins TRBV28 to TRBJ2-3; 7 bases agree with TRBD1. With 4 bases clipped from V and 0 bases from J, the junction kept 4 bases outside the gene matches. The CDR3 is made up of 15 amino acids. In germline, CDR1 is MDHEN, CDR2 SYDVKM. The CDR3 region is CASSSTGSSTDTQYF. The CDR3 DNA reads as TGTGCCAGCAGTTCGACAGGGAGTAGCACAGATACGCAGTATTTT.

The rearrangement links TRBV7-6 to TRBJ2-7; the match to TRBD2 covers 14 bases. After removal of 5 bases from V and 4 bases from J, the junction contained 7 bases not matched to a gene. Per the germline V gene, CDR1 is SGHVS and CDR2 is FNYEAQ. The CDR3 totals 16 residues. Here the CDR3 DNA reads TGTGCCAGCAGCCCCCGGACTAGCGGGGGGTCTTACGAGCAGTACTTC. This codes for CASSPRTSGGSYEQYF.

The CDR3 is CASSFGQGAVGEKLFF. In DNA, the CDR3 is TGTGCCAGCAGCTTCGGCCAGGGGGCAGTAGGTGAAAAACTGTTTTTT. The V and J genes are TRBV7-9 and TRBJ1-4; 8 nucleotides align to TRBD1. The J segment lost 7 bases and the V segment lost 3 bases, leaving 10 bases of the junction unmatched. The CDR3 has 16 amino acids. CDR1 is SEHNR and CDR2 is FQNEAQ in the germline V gene (reference sequence).

This clonotype was counted at least ten times. The chain has TRBV7-9 and TRBJ1-1, with 7 nucleotides matching TRBD1. There are 14 residues in the CDR3. V lost 0 bases, J lost 6 bases, and 4 bases stayed unmatched. Germline CDR1 SEHNR, CDR2 FQNEAQ (reference sequence). The CDR3 DNA reads TGTGCCAGCAGCTTAGCCGAGGGGGCGTCTGAAGCTTTCTTT. This gives the protein CASSLAEGASEAFF.

CDR3 nucleotides: TGTGCCAGCAGCTCGGGACAGGGTGATCAGCCCCAGCATTTT. It is translated as CASSSGQGDQPQHF. J is TRBJ1-5 and V is TRBV7-9; TRBD1 matches 9 bases. CDR1 and CDR2 (germline): SEHNR, FQNEAQ (reference sequence). This CDR3 is 14 amino acids long. The ends lost 4 bases at V and 5 bases at J; junction bases unmatched: 3.

The rearrangement joins TRBV20-1 to TRBJ1-2, with D hard to call. The CDR3 has 15 amino acids. Germline CDR1 reads DFQATT; CDR2 reads SNEGSKA (reference sequence). Trimming stripped 0 bases from V and 2 bases from J, with 13 bases between. The CDR3 nucleotides are TGCAGTGCTAGAGATACCTGGCAGGCAAACTATGGCTACACCTTC. Translated, it gives CSARDTWQANYGYTF.

The sample holds one count of this clonotype. The chain employs TRBV19 and TRBJ1-1; unclear D gene. Germline V gene data show CDR1 as LNHDA and CDR2 as SQIVND (reference sequence). Deletions cut 0 bases from V and 1 base from J, with 9 bases between. The CDR3 is 15 amino acids. The CDR3 DNA sequence: TGTGCCAGTAGTATAGATCATAGCCAGAACACTGAAGCTTTCTTT. Translation gives CASSIDHSQNTEAFF. Combining the CDR3 with reference TRBV19 and TRBJ1-1 gives the whole variable domain DGGITQSPKYLFRKEGQNVTLSCEQNLNHDAMYWYRQDPGQGLRLIYYSQIVNDFQKGDIAEGYSVSREKKESFPLTVTSAQKNPTAFYLCASSIDHSQNTEAFFGQGTRLTVV.

The CDR3 DNA sequence: TGCGCCAGCAGCCAAGGCTTCACCGGGGGAACATTCGACGAGCAGTACTTC. This sequence encodes CASSQGFTGGTFDEQYF. This chain uses TRBV4-1 with TRBJ2-7; TRBD2 is a possible D gene (6 bases). Germline V CDR1 and CDR2: MGHRA, YSYEKL. The CDR3 is made up of 17 amino acids. Between the trimmed V and J ends, which lost 1 base and 5 bases, there was a span of 21 bases.

This chain links TRBV6-5 with TRBJ2-1; D possibly uses TRBD1 or TRBD2 (6 bases each). Per germline, CDR1 MNHEY and CDR2 SVGAGI. Trimming removed 4 bases from V and 2 bases from J, with 15 bases in between. The length of the CDR3 is 16 residues. Here the CDR3 reads CASSLSGAVAYNEQFF. CDR3 DNA: TGTGCCAGCAGTTTATCGGGGGCCGTAGCCTACAATGAGCAGTTCTTC.

The V and J genes are TRBV7-8 and TRBJ1-3; tentatively, D is TRBD1 (5 bases). The CDR3 extends over 15 amino acids. The germline V gene has CDR1 SGHVS and CDR2 FQNEAQ. Trimming pared 5 bases from V and 2 bases from J, leaving 13 bases between. The CDR3 DNA is TGTGCCAGCAGCCCCATGACAGAGCCTGGAAACACCATATATTTT. Residues: CASSPMTEPGNTIYF.

This clonotype was counted between two and nine times. The chain couples TRBV12-3 or TRBV12-4 to TRBJ2-1; unclear D gene. Trimming left V 3 bases short and J 4 bases short, with 10 bases between. This CDR3 region has 14 residues. Here the CDR3 DNA reads TGTGCCAGCAGTTTGGTTCAGTCTTACAATGAGCAGTTCTTC. Translated: CASSLVQSYNEQFF.

V usage is TRBV7-8 and J usage is TRBJ1-1; D perhaps matches TRBD1 (5 bases). The CDR3 runs 13 residues. Trimming took off 5 bases at V and 3 bases at J, with 10 bases between the two ends. CDR1 and CDR2 (germline): SGHVS, FQNEAQ. The CDR3 coding sequence is TGTGCCAGCAGCGACGGGGGAGACACTGAAGCTTTCTTT. It specifies CASSDGGDTEAFF.